The 5 T cell receptor beta chains reported below all come from one sample, sequenced in a study of response to subunit inactivated influenza vaccine. MiXCR, run by TCRdb on the RT-PCR reads, gives a single entry per CDR3 protein. The sample includes roughly 180,000 distinct CDR3 sequences, 7.5% to 10% seen only once; the top ten take around 9.9%. The specimen was non-naive T cells sorted from PBMCs, collected on the day of vaccination. Receptor source: a man aged 50-60 years who received an inactivated influenza vaccine.

This chain joins TRBV7-2 and TRBJ2-2; D ambiguous. The V end was cut by 6 bases, the J end by 1 base, with 9 bases between. This CDR3 is 14 amino acids long. Per germline, CDR1 SGHTA and CDR2 FQGNSA. The CDR3 region is CASRVGRNTGELFF. CDR3 coding DNA: TGTGCCAGCAGGGTAGGACGGAACACCGGGGAGCTGTTTTTT.

This chain connects TRBV3-1 to TRBJ1-1, with TRBD1 matching over 9 bases. CDR3 size: 16 residues. CDR1 and CDR2 (germline): LGHDT, YNNKEL (reference sequence). The V and J ends lost 4 bases and 0 bases, in that order; junction bases with no gene match: 6. The CDR3 spells CASSPGGTGLNTEAFF. The CDR3 region has the DNA TGTGCCAGCAGCCCCGGCGGGACAGGGTTGAACACTGAAGCTTTCTTT.

The V gene is TRBV4-3, the J gene TRBJ1-1; D uncertain. There are 16 residues in the CDR3. Deletions cut 4 bases from V and 2 bases from J, with 17 bases between. From germline, CDR1 is LGHNA and CDR2 YSLEER. The CDR3 loop is CASSRQASQANTEAFF. The CDR3 DNA reads TGCGCCAGCAGCCGACAAGCTTCCCAGGCAAACACTGAAGCTTTCTTT.

The chain has TRBV11-2 and TRBJ2-1, with 8 positions matching TRBD1. The CDR3 runs 17 residues. The V gene end was trimmed by 5 bases and the J gene end by 3 bases; junction bases not matched to a gene: 12. CDR1 and CDR2 (germline): SGHAT, FQNNGV. The CDR3 region is CASSPGQGRRNYNEQFF. The CDR3 bases are TGTGCCAGCAGCCCCGGACAGGGCCGGCGGAACTACAATGAGCAGTTCTTC.

This clonotype was seen a handful of times. The chain is built from TRBV10-2 and TRBJ1-5, with 10 bases identical to TRBD1. The V gene end was trimmed by 4 bases and the J gene end by 2 bases; junction bases not matched to a gene: 11. CDR1 and CDR2 (germline): WSHSY, SAAADI. The CDR3 covers 18 residues. The CDR3: CASSAFYSGTGGNQPQHF. CDR3 in DNA: TGCGCCAGCAGTGCGTTTTACTCCGGGACAGGGGGCAATCAGCCCCAGCATTTT.